This TCR beta chain is from a study of OX40 agonist ivuxolimab in advanced cancers. Study context: Three patients, one with hepatocellular carcinoma and two with cutaneous melanoma, responded partially.

This table comes from immunoSEQ multiplex PCR, and its TCRdb copy is limited to in-frame clones, with some not included. The table records about 94,000 clones, roughly 87% of them present only once. The V end lost 3 bases, the J end lost 8 bases, and 19 bases lay between the germline ends. CDR3 length equals 15 residues. The germline CDR1 and CDR2 sequences are LNHDA and SQIVND (reference sequence). The origin of this receptor is an adult with an advanced solid tumor such as melanoma, head and neck, liver or kidney cancer. Source: CD4+ or CD8+ T cells sorted from blood, taken in a trial of the OX40 agonist ivuxolimab. The chain links TRBV19 to TRBJ1-1; D is undetermined. The CDR3 DNA reads TGTGCCAGTAGTATGGTAGGCGGGGAGGGCAAAGAAGCTTTCTTT. Translated, it gives CASSMVGGEGKEAFF. Full variable domain (outside the CDR3, taken from reference TRBV19 and TRBJ1-1): DGGITQSPKYLFRKEGQNVTLSCEQNLNHDAMYWYRQDPGQGLRLIYYSQIVNDFQKGDIAEGYSVSREKKESFPLTVTSAQKNPTAFYLCASSMVGGEGKEAFFGQGTRLTVV.